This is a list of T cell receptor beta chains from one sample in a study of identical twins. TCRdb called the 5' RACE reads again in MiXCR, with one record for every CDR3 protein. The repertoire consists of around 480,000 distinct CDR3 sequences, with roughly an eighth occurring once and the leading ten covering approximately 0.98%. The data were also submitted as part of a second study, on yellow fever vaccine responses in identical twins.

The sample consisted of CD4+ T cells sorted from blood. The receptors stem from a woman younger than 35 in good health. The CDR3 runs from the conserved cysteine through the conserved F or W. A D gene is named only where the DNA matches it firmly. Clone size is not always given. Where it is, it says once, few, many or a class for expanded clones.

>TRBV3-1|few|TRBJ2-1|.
CASSQALVAHEQFF
TGTGCCAGCAGCCAAGCTCTAGTGGCCCATGAGCAGTTCTTC
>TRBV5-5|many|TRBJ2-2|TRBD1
CASSWPGQGVDTGELFF
TGTGCCAGCAGCTGGCCGGGACAGGGTGTGGACACCGGGGAGCTGTTTTTT
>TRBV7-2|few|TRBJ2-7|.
CASSLVRNSAYEQYF
TGTGCCAGCAGCTTAGTACGGAACAGCGCCTACGAGCAGTACTTC
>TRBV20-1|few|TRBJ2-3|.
CSARKTSTDTQYF
TGCAGTGCTAGGAAGACTAGCACAGATACGCAGTATTTT
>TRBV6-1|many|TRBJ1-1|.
CASRKQALMTEAFF
TGTGCCAGCAGAAAACAGGCTCTGATGACTGAAGCTTTCTTT
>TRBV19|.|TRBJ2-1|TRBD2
CASSIGGGANEQFF
TGTGCCAGTAGTATCGGCGGGGGGGCCAATGAGCAGTTCTTC
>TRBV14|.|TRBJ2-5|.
CASSQVIGTQETQYF
TGTGCCAGCAGCCAAGTGATCGGAACCCAAGAGACCCAGTACTTC
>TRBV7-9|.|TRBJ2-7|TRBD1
CASSLDRDVGEQYF
TGTGCCAGCAGCTTGGACAGGGATGTCGGCGAGCAGTACTTC
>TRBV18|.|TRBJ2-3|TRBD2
CASSNLAGGTDTQYF
TGTGCCAGCTCAAACCTAGCGGGGGGCACAGATACGCAGTATTTT
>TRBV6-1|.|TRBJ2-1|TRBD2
CASSRTSGLRINEQFF
TGTGCCAGTTCTCGGACTAGCGGTTTAAGGATCAATGAGCAGTTCTTC
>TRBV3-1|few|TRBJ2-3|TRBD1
CASSQADRGTDTQYF
TGTGCCAGCAGCCAAGCTGACAGGGGTACAGATACGCAGTATTTT
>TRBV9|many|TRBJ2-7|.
CASSVGRGPMYEQYF
TGTGCCAGCAGCGTAGGTAGGGGACCGATGTACGAGCAGTACTTC
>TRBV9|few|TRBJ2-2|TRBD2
CASTLAGGIGELFF
TGTGCCAGCACCCTAGCGGGAGGGATCGGGGAGCTGTTTTTT
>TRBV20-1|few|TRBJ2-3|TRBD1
CSATGTGQDTQYF
TGCAGTGCTACCGGGACAGGGCAAGATACGCAGTATTTT
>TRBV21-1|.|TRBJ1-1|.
CASSPLRRTLTTEAFF
TGTGCCAGCAGCCCCCTGAGGAGGACACTTACCACTGAAGCTTTCTTT
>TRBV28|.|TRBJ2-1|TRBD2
CASSPSKTSGEQFF
TGTGCCAGCAGCCCCTCAAAGACTAGCGGAGAGCAGTTCTTC
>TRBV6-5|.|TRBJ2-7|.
CASSYLGLGDEQYF
TGTGCCAGCAGTTACCTGGGTTTGGGTGACGAGCAGTACTTC
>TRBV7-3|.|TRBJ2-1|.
CASSFFSYNEQFF
TGTGCCAGCAGCTTCTTTTCGTACAATGAGCAGTTCTTC
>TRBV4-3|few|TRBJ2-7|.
CASSLGIESHEQYF
TGCGCCAGCAGTCTAGGAATAGAATCCCACGAGCAGTACTTC
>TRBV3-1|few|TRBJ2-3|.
CASSQTQQSTQYF
TGTGCCAGCAGCCAAACCCAACAGAGTACGCAGTATTTT
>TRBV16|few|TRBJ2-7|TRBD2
CASSQHLAGVWEQYF
TGTGCCAGCAGCCAACACCTAGCGGGAGTATGGGAGCAGTACTTC
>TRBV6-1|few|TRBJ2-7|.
CASSDRQPRAYEQYF
TGTGCCAGCAGTGATCGACAGCCACGGGCCTACGAGCAGTACTTC
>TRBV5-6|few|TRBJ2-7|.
CASSLGQPIFSYEQYF
TGTGCCAGCAGCTTGGGACAGCCCATATTCTCCTACGAGCAGTACTTC
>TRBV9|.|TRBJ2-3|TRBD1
CASSVRTGATDTQYF
TGTGCCAGCAGCGTAAGGACAGGGGCGACAGATACGCAGTATTTT
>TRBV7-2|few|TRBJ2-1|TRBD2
CASSLTWGGTFYNEQFF
TGTGCCAGCAGCTTAACCTGGGGGGGGACCTTCTACAATGAGCAGTTCTTC
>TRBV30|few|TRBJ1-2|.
CAWSQGTNYGYTF
TGTGCCTGGAGTCAGGGTACTAACTATGGCTACACCTTC
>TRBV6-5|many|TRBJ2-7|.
CASSYSILSYEQYF
TGTGCCAGCAGTTACTCGATACTGAGCTACGAGCAGTACTTC
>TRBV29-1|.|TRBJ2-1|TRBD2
CSVLSGSSYNEQFF
TGCAGCGTTCTTAGCGGGAGCTCCTACAATGAGCAGTTCTTC
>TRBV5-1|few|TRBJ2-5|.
CASSPTNIQETQYF
TGCGCCAGCAGTCCTACAAATATCCAAGAGACCCAGTACTTC
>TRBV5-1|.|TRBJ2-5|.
CASSLDNPRGGETQYF
TGCGCCAGCAGCTTGGATAACCCTAGGGGCGGGGAGACCCAGTACTTC
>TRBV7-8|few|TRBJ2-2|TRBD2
CASSLKGTSGGAYTGELFF
TGTGCCAGCAGCTTAAAGGGGACTAGCGGGGGGGCGTACACCGGGGAGCTGTTTTTT
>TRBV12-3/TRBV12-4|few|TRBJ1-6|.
CASSSEDSRSNSPLHF
TGTGCCAGCAGTTCAGAGGACTCTAGGTCGAATTCACCCCTCCACTTT
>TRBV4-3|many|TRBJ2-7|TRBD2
CASSQVLAGGPHEQYF
TGCGCCAGCAGCCAAGTTTTGGCGGGAGGGCCCCACGAGCAGTACTTC
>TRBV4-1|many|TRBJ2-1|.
CASSQGQNSYNEQFF
TGCGCCAGCAGCCAAGGACAGAACTCCTACAATGAGCAGTTCTTC
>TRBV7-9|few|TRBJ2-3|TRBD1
CASSSGQGVIGVDTQYF
TGTGCCAGCAGCTCGGGACAGGGGGTAATCGGGGTCGATACGCAGTATTTT
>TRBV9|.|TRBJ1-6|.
CASSVAEWDSPLHF
TGTGCCAGCAGCGTAGCAGAATGGGATTCACCCCTCCACTTT
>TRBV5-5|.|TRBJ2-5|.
CASSLAQALLVETQYF
TGTGCCAGCAGCTTGGCACAGGCCCTCTTGGTGGAGACCCAGTACTTC